This T cell receptor beta chain is from a study of cytomegalovirus exposure and HLA in healthy donors. General study points: Evidence from a later analysis indicated that most CMV-associated TCR beta chains looked HLA-restricted.

The study ran its PCR with 60 Vbeta and 13 Jbeta primers. Profiled with immunoSEQ multiplex PCR; TCRdb holds only in-frame clones, not every one. This table holds some 56,000 clones, approximately 82% found once. As concerns this clone: The target antigen is unknown.

These donors counted as nominally healthy when sampled, but unrecorded immune exposures were likely. This CDR3 is 15 amino acids long. Germline V lookup: CDR1 LNHDA, CDR2 SQIVND (reference sequence). The V gene end was trimmed by 2 bases and the J gene end by 6 bases; junction bases not matched to a gene: 4. This sequence originates from a middle-aged man in good health and CMV-seronegative. The specimen was PBMCs. V usage is TRBV19 and J usage is TRBJ2-2; 9 bases are shared with TRBD2. For the CDR3, the DNA is TGTGCCAGTAGTATAAACGCGGGGGGGGCCGGGGAGCTGTTTTTT. Its protein is CASSINAGGAGELFF. The full variable domain, rest sourced from reference TRBV19 and TRBJ2-2, is DGGITQSPKYLFRKEGQNVTLSCEQNLNHDAMYWYRQDPGQGLRLIYYSQIVNDFQKGDIAEGYSVSREKKESFPLTVTSAQKNPTAFYLCASSINAGGAGELFFGEGSRLTVL.